This TCR beta chain was observed in a study of blood T cell repertoires in COVID-19. Study overall: Collection of acute and convalescent COVID-19 samples took place in the United States, Italy and Spain. In each case, the material was cDNA or gDNA derived from T cells, B-cell-depleted T cells, or PBMCs.

Original data processing: Estimated nucleated cell counts came from reference gene primer amplification. TCRdb's copy holds only in-frame clones and misses some; the assay was immunoSEQ multiplex PCR. V, J and clone size are taken as reported in that table, and D and trimming were inferred from the DNA itself. The profile shows tens of thousands of clones, 70% to 90% of them singletons. The sequenced sample was peripheral blood. The receptor was isolated from a woman of 80 years or more in a cohort sampled during active or convalescent COVID-19.

The CDR3 here is CASSLRMNTEAFF. DNA for the CDR3: TGTGCCAGCAGCTTACGTATGAACACTGAAGCTTTCTTT. The chain combines TRBV7-3 with TRBJ1-1, with D unclear. V dropped 2 bases and J dropped 0 bases, with 4 bases sitting between them. CDR3 length equals 13 residues. CDR1 is SGHTA and CDR2 is FQGTGA in the germline V gene.